Below are 32 T cell receptor beta chains sequenced from a single sample in a study of blood T cell repertoires in COVID-19. Using immunoSEQ multiplex PCR, the repertoire was profiled, and TCRdb retains in-frame clones only, with some absent. The data contain roughly 230,000 clones, roughly 89% of them singletons. The sample taken for sequencing was peripheral blood. The receptors come from a woman aged 40 to 49 who had recovered from COVID-19.

CDR3: CASRGTGDNSPLHF. The CDR3 DNA is TGTGCCAGCAGGGGGACAGGGGACAATTCACCCCTCCACTTT. The rearrangement joins TRBV2 to TRBJ1-6, with 10 bases identical to TRBD1. Per germline, CDR1 SNHLY and CDR2 FYNNEI. The CDR3 extends over 14 amino acids. V was pared by 6 bases and J by 7 bases, with 3 bases of the junction left unmatched.

The genes are TRBV3-1 (or the pseudogene TRBV3-2) and TRBJ1-2; 8 bases map to TRBD1. Germline V gene sequence: CDR1 LGHDT, CDR2 YNNKEL (reference sequence). Trimming removed 6 bases from V and 7 bases from J; junction bases left unmatched: 4. The CDR3 spans 12 residues. The CDR3 nucleotides are TGTGCCAGCAGGGGGACAGGAGGTGGCTACACCTTC. This translates into CASRGTGGGYTF.

The chain combines TRBV10-1 with TRBJ1-1; no reliable D call. The length of the CDR3 is 13 residues. V gave up 0 bases and J gave up 10 bases, with 12 bases separating them. From germline, CDR1 is WNHNN and CDR2 SYGVQD (reference sequence). The CDR3 region is CASSESDSRRAFF. Written as DNA, the CDR3 is TGCGCCAGCAGTGAGTCAGACTCCCGTCGAGCTTTCTTT.

The chain uses TRBV2 and TRBJ2-2, with 7 bases identical to TRBD1. Germline CDR1 is SNHLY and CDR2 is FYNNEI. V trimming: 3 bases; J trimming: 8 bases; junction bases outside the gene matches: 6. This CDR3 comprises 14 residues. The CDR3 loop is CASSDARGRGELFF. DNA for the CDR3: TGTGCCAGCAGTGATGCCAGGGGGAGAGGGGAGCTGTTTTTT. The whole variable domain, remainder taken from reference TRBV2 and TRBJ2-2, is EPEVTQTPSHQVTQMGQEVILRCVPISNHLYFYWYRQILGQKVEFLVSFYNNEISEKSEIFDDQFSVERPDGSNFTLKIRSTKLEDSAMYFCASSDARGRGELFFGEGSRLTVL.

This chain joins TRBV5-1 and TRBJ2-1, with D perhaps TRBD2 (5 bases). Germline V gives CDR1 SGHRS, CDR2 YFSETQ. The CDR3 has 15 residues. The V end lost 0 bases, the J end lost 8 bases, and 15 bases lay between the germline ends. CDR3 nucleotide sequence: TGCGCCAGCAGCTTGGACCGGGATATCGTCGATGAGCAGTTCTTC. Encoded protein: CASSLDRDIVDEQFF. The full variable domain, rest sourced from reference TRBV5-1 and TRBJ2-1, is KAGVTQTPRYLIKTRGQQVTLSCSPISGHRSVSWYQQTPGQGLQFLFEYFSETQRNKGNFPGRFSGRQFSNSRSEMNVSTLELGDSALYLCASSLDRDIVDEQFFGPGTRLTVL.

The rearrangement links TRBV19 to TRBJ2-2, with D maybe TRBD1 (7 bases). V gave up 3 bases and J gave up 5 bases, with 10 bases separating them. Germline CDR1 is LNHDA and CDR2 is SQIVND (reference sequence). The CDR3 runs to 14 residues. The CDR3 region is CASSIAGGTGELFF. The DNA of the CDR3 is TGTGCCAGTAGTATCGCAGGGGGGACCGGGGAGCTGTTTTTT.

CDR3 residues: CASSIVPIGDYGYTF. DNA for the CDR3: TGTGCCAGTAGTATCGTACCTATAGGAGACTATGGCTACACCTTC. This rearrangement joins TRBV19 to TRBJ1-2; D unclear. From germline, CDR1 is LNHDA and CDR2 SQIVND (reference sequence). Trimming took 3 bases from V and 3 from J, leaving 14 bases between them. The CDR3 spans 15 residues.

V is TRBV18 and J is TRBJ2-1; 13 bases line up with TRBD2. The CDR3 covers 21 residues. CDR1 KGHSH and CDR2 LQKENI come from the germline V gene. V lost 4 bases to trimming and J lost 0 bases; unmatched junction nucleotides: 15. CDR3 in amino acids: CASSLYTRTSGSVSSYNEQFF. The CDR3 region has the DNA TGTGCCAGCTCACTCTACACCCGGACTAGCGGGAGTGTTAGCTCCTACAATGAGCAGTTCTTC.

This clone was seen a handful of times. The CDR3 sequence: CASSQGQGLSYEQYV. The CDR3 nucleotides are TGCGCCAGCAGTCAGGGACAGGGCCTCTCCTACGAGCAGTACGTC. This chain connects TRBV23-1 to TRBJ2-7; 9 bases fit TRBD1. TRBV23-1 is assigned to the ORF class and has an uncertain function. The CDR3 runs 15 residues. V lost 3 bases, J lost 0 bases, and 3 bases stayed unmatched.

J is TRBJ2-3 and V is TRBV2; weak D call: TRBD2 (6 bases). V was cut by 8 bases and J by 2 bases, with 17 bases left in between. The CDR3 loop spans 15 amino acids. Germline loops: CDR1 SNHLY, CDR2 FYNNEI. The CDR3 loop is CASVLQRANTDTQYF. CDR3 sequence (DNA): TGTGCCAGCGTGCTCCAGCGGGCGAACACAGATACGCAGTATTTT.

This clone appeared a single time. The rearrangement joins TRBV10-3 to TRBJ2-5, with 8 bases identical to TRBD2. Germline V gene sequence: CDR1 ENHRY, CDR2 SYGVKD. The CDR3 is 15 residues long. V shed 0 bases and J 5 bases; nucleotides not matched to a gene: 5. CDR3 amino acids: CAISESGTSRETQYF. The DNA for the CDR3 is TGTGCCATCAGTGAGTCCGGGACTAGTCGGGAGACCCAGTACTTC.

The chain joins TRBV2 to TRBJ2-7; 10 nucleotides align to TRBD1. The germline V gene has CDR1 SNHLY and CDR2 FYNNEI. The V gene end was trimmed by 8 bases and the J gene end by 6 bases; junction bases not matched to a gene: 10. The CDR3 covers 14 residues. CDR3 residues: CASSPGTGVLEQYF. CDR3 nucleotides: TGTGCCAGCTCCCCCGGGACAGGGGTTCTCGAGCAGTACTTC.

This clone was detected once. This rearrangement joins TRBV27 to TRBJ1-1; a possible D gene is TRBD1 (6 bases). With 4 bases removed from V and 4 bases from J, the gap between germline ends came to 16 bases. Looked up from germline, CDR1 is MNHEY and CDR2 is SMNVEV (reference sequence). CDR3 size: 15 residues. The chain's CDR3 is CASSSSRGGSTEAFF. For the CDR3, the DNA is TGTGCCAGCAGTTCCTCCAGGGGAGGGAGCACTGAAGCTTTCTTT.

The count of this clone is one. V is TRBV3-1 (or the pseudogene TRBV3-2) and J is TRBJ2-1, with 7 nucleotides matching TRBD2. Germline-derived CDR1 and CDR2 are LGHDT and YNNKEL (reference sequence). This CDR3 comprises 14 residues. Trimming took 8 bases from V and 1 from J; bases not matched to a gene: 5. CDR3 in DNA: TGTGCCAGCGCTAGCGGAAGTTCCTACAATGAGCAGTTCTTC. It specifies CASASGSSYNEQFF.

The chain has TRBV6-6 and TRBJ1-5; 10 nucleotides match TRBD1. The CDR3 has 14 residues. J lost 7 bases, V lost 0 bases, and 0 bases had no gene match. The germline gives CDR1 MNHNY, CDR2 SVGAGI (reference sequence). The CDR3 region is CASSYSTGGQPQHF. DNA for the CDR3: TGTGCCAGCAGTTACTCGACAGGGGGCCAGCCCCAGCATTTT.

This chain uses TRBV6-6 with TRBJ2-7; tentative D call: TRBD1 (6 bases). The germline V gene has CDR1 MNHNY and CDR2 SVGAGI (reference sequence). This CDR3 is built from 14 residues. Trimming took 5 bases from V and 1 from J, leaving 12 bases between them. The CDR3 region is CASSPGTYSYEQYV. The CDR3 DNA follows: TGTGCCAGCAGTCCCGGGACATATTCCTACGAGCAGTACGTC.

The chain is built from TRBV24-1 and TRBJ2-1; a weak D match, TRBD1 (6 bases). The germline V gene encodes CDR1 KGHDR and CDR2 SFDVKD. There are 16 residues in the CDR3. Trimming removed 2 bases at V and 2 bases at J, with 12 bases between. The chain's CDR3 is CATSDSTGYAYNEQFF. The CDR3 DNA reads as TGTGCCACCAGTGATTCGACAGGATACGCCTACAATGAGCAGTTCTTC.

The J gene is TRBJ2-5, the V gene TRBV5-1; weak D call: TRBD2 (8 bases). CDR3 length equals 16 residues. In germline, CDR1 is SGHRS, CDR2 YFSETQ. V lost 4 bases and J lost 2, with 18 bases in between. The CDR3: CASSTGGPRGQETQYF. The CDR3 DNA follows: TGCGCCAGCAGCACGGGGGGGCCCAGGGGGCAAGAGACCCAGTACTTC.

The table lists this clone with a count of one. The J gene is TRBJ2-5, the V gene TRBV30, with D possibly being TRBD2 (6 bases). The CDR3 spans 16 residues. Germline CDR1 is GTSNPN and CDR2 is SVGIG (reference sequence). Trimming removed 7 bases from V and 4 bases from J, with 25 bases in between. The CDR3 nucleotides are TGTGCCTTCTCAACAACAGGACGGGGGTTCGGAGAGACCCAGTACTTC. Residues: CAFSTTGRGFGETQYF.

This clone came up once. The chain joins TRBV12-3 or TRBV12-4 to TRBJ2-3, with 7 nucleotides matching TRBD1. The CDR3 consists of 13 residues. V gave up 7 bases and J gave up 3 bases; unmatched junction bases: 4. CDR3 amino acids: CASTDRETDTQYF. The CDR3 DNA follows: TGTGCCAGCACCGACAGGGAAACAGATACGCAGTATTTT.

This clone was seen many times. The V call is TRBV11-1, the J call TRBJ1-1; 7 bases are a match to TRBD1. CDR3 length: 14 residues. The germline gives CDR1 SGHAT, CDR2 FQDESV (reference sequence). Losses at the gene ends were 2 bases for V and 4 bases for J; bases not matched to a gene: 4. The CDR3: CASSLRQGPTEAFF. CDR3 coding DNA: TGTGCCAGCAGCTTACGACAGGGACCCACTGAAGCTTTCTTT.

The chain joins TRBV10-3 to TRBJ1-6; D not resolved. Trimming cost V 8 bases and J 0 bases, with 11 bases left between them. CDR1 and CDR2 from the germline V gene are ENHRY and SYGVKD. This CDR3 has 15 amino acids. The chain's CDR3 is CAIRGGSSYNSPLHF. The CDR3 DNA is TGTGCCATCCGCGGCGGAAGCTCCTATAATTCACCCCTCCACTTT.

This sequence joins TRBV15 and TRBJ2-1; 7 bases match TRBD2. The CDR3 covers 17 residues. Germline CDR1 is LNHNV and CDR2 is YYDKDF (reference sequence). Trimming at V came to 0 bases and at J to 7 bases, leaving 12 bases not matched to a gene. The CDR3 DNA sequence: TGTGCCACCAGCAGAGATCGAACAAGCGGGATCGGTAATGAGCAGTTCTTC. Encoded protein: CATSRDRTSGIGNEQFF.

The rearrangement uses TRBV11-2 and TRBJ2-3; D not resolved. Germline assignment: CDR1 SGHAT and CDR2 FQNNGV. The germline V and J ends were trimmed by 7 bases and 2 bases, with 13 bases remaining between them. This CDR3 has 14 residues. This CDR3 is CASTKLHLTDTQYF. CDR3 DNA: TGTGCCAGCACCAAACTCCACCTCACAGATACGCAGTATTTT.

V usage is TRBV5-1 and J usage is TRBJ1-1; 7 bases line up with TRBD1. Losses at the gene ends were 3 bases for V and 4 bases for J; bases not matched to a gene: 9. The CDR3 runs to 15 residues. CDR1 is SGHRS and CDR2 is YFSETQ in the germline V gene. The CDR3 DNA sequence: TGCGCCAGCAGCTCACAGGGGTCTGATGGCACTGAAGCTTTCTTT. It is translated as CASSSQGSDGTEAFF. Complete variable domain (other parts from reference TRBV5-1 and TRBJ1-1): KAGVTQTPRYLIKTRGQQVTLSCSPISGHRSVSWYQQTPGQGLQFLFEYFSETQRNKGNFPGRFSGRQFSNSRSEMNVSTLELGDSALYLCASSSQGSDGTEAFFGQGTRLTVV.

The V and J genes are TRBV6-2 or TRBV6-3 and TRBJ2-7, with TRBD2 as a possible D gene (6 bases). Germline CDR1 and CDR2: MNHEY and SVGEGT. V dropped 2 bases and J dropped 0 bases, with 8 bases sitting between them. The CDR3 extends over 14 amino acids. The DNA for the CDR3 is TGTGCCAGCAGTTACGGCGGGGCCTCCTACGAGCAGTACGTC. It encodes CASSYGGASYEQYV.

The chain employs TRBV5-1 and TRBJ2-3; TRBD1 is a possible D gene (6 bases). The length of the CDR3 is 13 residues. V lost 9 bases and J lost 2, with 13 bases in between. CDR1 and CDR2 from the germline V gene are SGHRS and YFSETQ. The CDR3 DNA is TGCGCCACGTCGACAGGCCCCACAGATACGCAGTATTTT. Its translation is CATSTGPTDTQYF.

This rearrangement joins TRBV5-1 to TRBJ1-6, with D unclear. From germline, CDR1 is SGHRS and CDR2 YFSETQ. The ends were cut back, 0 bases at V and 7 bases at J, with 14 bases in the middle. CDR3 size: 16 residues. CDR3 loop: CASSLAGGRENSPLHF. The CDR3 coding sequence is TGCGCCAGCAGCTTGGCCGGAGGGAGGGAGAATTCACCCCTCCACTTT.

This rearrangement joins TRBV2 to TRBJ2-5, with 7 bases fitting TRBD1. Germline values: CDR1 SNHLY, CDR2 FYNNEI. Trimming took 7 bases from V and 6 from J; bases not matched to a gene: 5. The CDR3 totals 12 residues. The CDR3 sequence is CASIRQGQTQYF. In DNA form, the CDR3 reads TGTGCCAGCATTAGACAGGGTCAGACCCAGTACTTC.

The CDR3 reads CASRGSGGAVGELFF. In nucleotides, the CDR3 is TGTGCCAGCAGGGGTAGCGGGGGGGCGGTCGGGGAGCTGTTTTTT. The chain has TRBV6-5 and TRBJ2-2, with 11 bases fitting TRBD2. V shed 6 bases, J shed 7 bases, and the junction held 7 bases outside the gene matches. Per germline, CDR1 MNHEY and CDR2 SVGAGI. The CDR3 runs to 15 residues.

This clone has a single count. The V gene is TRBV7-9, the J gene TRBJ2-2, with TRBD1 matching over 9 bases. Germline V gene data show CDR1 as SEHNR and CDR2 as FQNEAQ (reference sequence). The CDR3 is 17 amino acids. Trimming took 5 bases from V and 3 from J; bases not matched to a gene: 10. This chain's CDR3 is CASSRLGQGWDTGELFF. The CDR3 DNA follows: TGTGCCAGCAGCCGATTGGGACAGGGATGGGACACCGGGGAGCTGTTTTTT.

V is TRBV15 and J is TRBJ2-3; TRBD1 is a possible D gene (6 bases). The V gene's germline CDR1 is LNHNV and CDR2 YYDKDF (reference sequence). V was clipped by 2 bases and J by 4 bases, with 10 bases between them. The CDR3 is 14 amino acids. This CDR3 reads CATSRTGNPDTQYF. In DNA form, the CDR3 reads TGTGCCACCAGCAGAACAGGGAATCCAGATACGCAGTATTTT.